The 9 T cell receptor beta chains below all came from one sample that was sequenced in a study of blood T cells in healthy people across ages. The authors ran a second PCR of about 6 to 12 cycles using a sample-barcoded 5' primer and a J-beta primer mix. MiXCR, applied by TCRdb to the 5' RACE reads, yields one record per CDR3 protein. The table includes about 1.6 million distinct CDR3 sequences, about 35% detected once. Sequencing used blood. These receptors all come from a woman younger than 45 in good health.

Points on this clonotype: One end of the junction fails to match germline, which may point to a read error. The gene calls are TRBV27 and TRBJ2-5; D is undetermined. The CDR3 has 14 amino acids. Germline assignment: CDR1 MNHEY and CDR2 SMNVEV (reference sequence). The CDR3 region has the DNA TGTGCCAGCAGTTTATCGGGCAACCAAGAGCCCCAGTACTTC. This translates into CASSLSGNQEPQYF.

V is TRBV4-1 and J is TRBJ2-7; 13 positions agree with TRBD2. CDR3 size: 16 residues. Germline trimming cut 1 base from V and 5 bases from J; bases unmatched to any gene: 5. Per the germline V gene, CDR1 is MGHRA and CDR2 is YSYEKL. DNA for the CDR3: TGCGCCAGCAGCCAAGGCGGACTAGCGGGAGACCACGAGCAGTACTTC. It codes for CASSQGGLAGDHEQYF.

The J gene is TRBJ2-1, the V gene TRBV12-3 or TRBV12-4; no firm D call. V lost 1 base to trimming and J lost 4 bases, with 11 bases between them. The CDR3 consists of 15 residues. The CDR3 loop reads CASSLGRKMYNEQFF. The CDR3 bases are TGTGCCAGCAGTTTAGGCAGGAAAATGTACAATGAGCAGTTCTTC.

V and J are TRBV12-2 and TRBJ2-1; the table names TRBD1, a call not compared with the DNA. TRBV12-2 represents a pseudogene. This CDR3 is 15 amino acids long. CDR3 DNA: TGTGCAAGTCGCTTAGACGGGAAGATCCGCAATGAGCAGTTCTTC. Protein product: CASRLDGKIRNEQFF.

The gene calls are TRBV5-5 and TRBJ2-1; the D gene is possibly TRBD2 (5 bases). The CDR3 runs 14 residues. Trimming left V 3 bases short and J 8 bases short, with 15 bases between. Germline CDR1 SGHKS, CDR2 YYEKEE (reference sequence). In DNA form, the CDR3 reads TGTGCCAGCAGCTCGGACTCCCCTCGGGATGAGCAGTTCTTC. This translates into CASSSDSPRDEQFF.

This clonotype was seen ten or more times. V gene TRBV29-1 combines with J gene TRBJ2-1, with 7 positions matching TRBD2. J gave up 9 bases and V 8 bases, and 7 bases lay outside the gene matches. The CDR3 loop spans 11 amino acids. The V gene's germline CDR1 is SQVTM and CDR2 ANQGSEA. CDR3 amino acids: CSFRLASEQFF. CDR3 nucleotides: TGCAGCTTTAGACTAGCTTCTGAGCAGTTCTTC.

The chain uses TRBV30 and TRBJ2-7; 8 bases fit TRBD2. The J call may be incorrect, as the DNA end agrees better with TRBJ2-5. The V gene's germline CDR1 is GTSNPN and CDR2 SVGIG (reference sequence). The length of the CDR3 is 16 residues. In nucleotides, the CDR3 is TGTGCCTGGTTTACAACGGGACACCCGGCGGGGGGGACCCAGTACTTC. Translation gives CAWFTTGHPAGGTQYF.

In its sample, this clonotype was seen a few times. The chain carries TRBV4-1 and TRBJ1-5, with D maybe TRBD1 (6 bases). Germline V gene data show CDR1 as MGHRA and CDR2 as YSYEKL. The CDR3 has 16 residues. V lost 0 bases, J lost 7 bases, and 16 bases lay in between. The DNA for the CDR3 is TGCGCCAGCAGCCAAGACACCACAGGGTCTCGGCAGCCCCAGCATTTT. Encoded protein: CASSQDTTGSRQPQHF.

In its sample, this clonotype was seen once. The CDR3 DNA follows: TGTGCCAGCAACCAGGGGCGCAGGAACACTGAAGCTTTCTTT. Protein: CASNQGRRNTEAFF. The chain joins TRBV6-1 to TRBJ1-1; D perhaps matches TRBD1 (6 bases). Trimming took off 7 bases at V and 1 base at J, with 13 bases between the two ends. Germline V CDR1 and CDR2: MNHNS, SASEGT. This CDR3 has 14 amino acids.